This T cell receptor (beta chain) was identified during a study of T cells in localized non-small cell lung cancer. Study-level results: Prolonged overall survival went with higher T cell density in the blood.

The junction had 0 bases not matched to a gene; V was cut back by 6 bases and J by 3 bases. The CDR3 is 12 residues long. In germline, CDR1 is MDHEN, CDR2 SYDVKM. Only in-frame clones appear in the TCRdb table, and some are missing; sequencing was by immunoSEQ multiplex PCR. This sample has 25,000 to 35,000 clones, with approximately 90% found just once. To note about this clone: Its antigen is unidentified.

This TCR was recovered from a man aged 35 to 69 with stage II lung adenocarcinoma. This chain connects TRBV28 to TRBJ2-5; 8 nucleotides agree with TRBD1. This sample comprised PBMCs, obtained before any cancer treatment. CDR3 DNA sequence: TGTGCCAGCAGGACAGGGGAAGAGACCCAGTACTTC. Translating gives CASRTGEETQYF.